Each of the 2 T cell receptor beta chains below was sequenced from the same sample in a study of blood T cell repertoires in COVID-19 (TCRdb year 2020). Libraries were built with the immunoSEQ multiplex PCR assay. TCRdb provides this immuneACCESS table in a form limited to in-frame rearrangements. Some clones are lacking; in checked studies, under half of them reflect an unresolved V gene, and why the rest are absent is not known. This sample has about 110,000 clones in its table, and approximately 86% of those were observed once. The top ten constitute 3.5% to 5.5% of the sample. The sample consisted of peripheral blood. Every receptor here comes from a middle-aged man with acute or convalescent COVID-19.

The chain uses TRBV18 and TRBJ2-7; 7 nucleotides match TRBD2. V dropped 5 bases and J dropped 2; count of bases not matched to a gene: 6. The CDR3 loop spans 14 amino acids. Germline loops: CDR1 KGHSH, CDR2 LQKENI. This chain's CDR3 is CASSGREGTYEQYF. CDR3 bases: TGTGCCAGCTCAGGAAGGGAGGGAACCTACGAGCAGTACTTC. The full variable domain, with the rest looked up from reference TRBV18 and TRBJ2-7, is NAGVMQNPRHLVRRRGQEARLRCSPMKGHSHVYWYRQLPEEGLKFMVYLQKENIIDESGMPKERFSAEFPKEGPSILRIQQVVRGDSAAYFCASSGREGTYEQYFGPGTRLTVT.

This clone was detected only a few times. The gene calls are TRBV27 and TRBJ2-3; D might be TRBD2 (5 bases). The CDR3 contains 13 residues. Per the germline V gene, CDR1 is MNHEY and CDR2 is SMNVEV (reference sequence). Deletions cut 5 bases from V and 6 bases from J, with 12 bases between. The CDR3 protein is CASSDSAADTQYF. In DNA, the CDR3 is TGTGCCAGCAGTGATTCAGCGGCCGATACGCAGTATTTT.